This TCR beta chain emerged from a study of blood T cell repertoires in COVID-19. Germline CDR1 is LGHDT and CDR2 is YNNKEL (reference sequence). The CDR3 runs 18 residues. Unmatched junction bases numbered 10, after V lost 6 bases and J lost 0 bases. Sequencing was performed with immunoSEQ multiplex PCR; in TCRdb, only in-frame clones are kept and a portion is missing. The sample lists around 300,000 clones, roughly nine tenths seen once, with about 3% in the top ten. Two negative PCRs, clearance, or symptom resolution characterized the recovered Cohort 3 donors. The specimen was PBMCs or T cells enriched from blood (not recorded which). The sequence was collected from a woman between 45 and 60 years old who had recovered from COVID-19. This chain uses TRBV3-1 (or the pseudogene TRBV3-2) with TRBJ2-6; 8 positions match TRBD1. The CDR3 DNA reads TGTGCCAGCAGTCCCCTGACAGGGGAAAGCTCTGGGGCCAACGTCCTGACTTTC. This codes for CASSPLTGESSGANVLTF.